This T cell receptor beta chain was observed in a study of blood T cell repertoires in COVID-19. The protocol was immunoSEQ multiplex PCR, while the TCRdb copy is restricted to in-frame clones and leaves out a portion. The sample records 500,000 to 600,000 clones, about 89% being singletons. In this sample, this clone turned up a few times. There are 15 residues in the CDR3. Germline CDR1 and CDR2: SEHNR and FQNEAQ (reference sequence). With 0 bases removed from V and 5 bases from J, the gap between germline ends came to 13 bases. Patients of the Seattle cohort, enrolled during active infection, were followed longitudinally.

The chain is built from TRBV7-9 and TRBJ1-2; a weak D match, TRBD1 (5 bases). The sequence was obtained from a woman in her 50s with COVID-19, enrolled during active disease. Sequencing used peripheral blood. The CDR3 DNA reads TGTGCCAGCAGCTTAGCAACCAGGGCGAGGTATGGCTACACCTTC. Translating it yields CASSLATRARYGYTF.